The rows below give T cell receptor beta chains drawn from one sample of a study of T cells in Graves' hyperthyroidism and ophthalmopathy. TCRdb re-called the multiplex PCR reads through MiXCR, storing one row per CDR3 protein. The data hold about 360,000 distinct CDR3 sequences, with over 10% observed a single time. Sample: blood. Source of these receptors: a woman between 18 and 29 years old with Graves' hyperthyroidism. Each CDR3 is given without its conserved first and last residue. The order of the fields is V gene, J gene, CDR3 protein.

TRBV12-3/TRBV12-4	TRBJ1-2	ASNPGQGNYGYT
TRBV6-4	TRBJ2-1	ASSRTSGDIYNEQF
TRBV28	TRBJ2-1	ASSSRLLAANEQF
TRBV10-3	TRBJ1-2	AISESKDRYGYT
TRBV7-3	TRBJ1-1	ASSPTGGMNTEAF
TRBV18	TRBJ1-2	ASSPGQDYGYT
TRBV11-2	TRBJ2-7	ASSLGGTGTNSYEQY
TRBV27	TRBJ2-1	ASSNGPEQF
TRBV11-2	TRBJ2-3	ASSLDGGFGDTQY
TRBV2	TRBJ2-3	ARRAAGAGTDTQY
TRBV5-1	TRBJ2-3	ASRNIGGATDTQY
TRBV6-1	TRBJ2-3	ASSRAGEGDTQY
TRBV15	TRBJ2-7	GTSTGTAIEQY
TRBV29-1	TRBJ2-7	SVEAGDRASIEQY
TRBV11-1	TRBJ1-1	ASSLSMGNTEAF
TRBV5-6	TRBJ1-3	ASSFGGAGNTIY
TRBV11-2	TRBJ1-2	ASSQGQSNYGYT
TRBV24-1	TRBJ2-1	ATSDFGAGDSYNEQF
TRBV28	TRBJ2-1	ASSSLQGARGNEQF
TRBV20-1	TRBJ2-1	SPVDRVIREQF
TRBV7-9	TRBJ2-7	ASQFSYEQY
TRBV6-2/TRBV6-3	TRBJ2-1	ASSQTPSYNEQF
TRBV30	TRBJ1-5	AWSEGYASVNEPQH
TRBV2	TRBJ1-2	ARERQPGYT
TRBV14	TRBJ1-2	ASSQAFEGDGYT
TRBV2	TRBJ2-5	ACLWAAGGPPGETQY
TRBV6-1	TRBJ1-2	ASRGYNREIYGYT
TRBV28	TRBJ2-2	ASRKGQVMTGELF
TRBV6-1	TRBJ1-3	ASTGEEGGYTIY
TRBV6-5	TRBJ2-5	ASSLSAGEGETQY
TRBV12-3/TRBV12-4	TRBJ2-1	ASRGTVSYNEQF
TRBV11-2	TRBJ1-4	ASSSGQGDEKLF
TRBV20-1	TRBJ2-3	SATSAGLAGDIDTQY
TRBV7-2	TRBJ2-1	ASSLRESGGGYNEQF
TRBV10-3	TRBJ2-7	AISEKGEYYEQY
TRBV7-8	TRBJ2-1	ASSPSGTLRNEQF
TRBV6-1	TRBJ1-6	ASRQGGNSPLH
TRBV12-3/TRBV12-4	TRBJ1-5	ASSTREGYQPQH